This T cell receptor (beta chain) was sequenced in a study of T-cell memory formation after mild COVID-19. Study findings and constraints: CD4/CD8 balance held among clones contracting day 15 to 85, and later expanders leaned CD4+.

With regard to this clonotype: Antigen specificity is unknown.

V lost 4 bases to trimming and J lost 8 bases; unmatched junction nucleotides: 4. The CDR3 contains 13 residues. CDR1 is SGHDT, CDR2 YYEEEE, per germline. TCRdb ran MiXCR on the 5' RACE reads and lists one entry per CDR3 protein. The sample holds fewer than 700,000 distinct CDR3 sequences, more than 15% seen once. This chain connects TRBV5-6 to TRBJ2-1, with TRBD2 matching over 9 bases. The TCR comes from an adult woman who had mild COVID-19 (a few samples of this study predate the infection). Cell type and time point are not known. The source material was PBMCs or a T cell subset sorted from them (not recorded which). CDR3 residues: CASSGGLAYEQFF. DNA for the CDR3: TGTGCCAGCAGCGGGGGACTAGCCTATGAGCAGTTCTTC.